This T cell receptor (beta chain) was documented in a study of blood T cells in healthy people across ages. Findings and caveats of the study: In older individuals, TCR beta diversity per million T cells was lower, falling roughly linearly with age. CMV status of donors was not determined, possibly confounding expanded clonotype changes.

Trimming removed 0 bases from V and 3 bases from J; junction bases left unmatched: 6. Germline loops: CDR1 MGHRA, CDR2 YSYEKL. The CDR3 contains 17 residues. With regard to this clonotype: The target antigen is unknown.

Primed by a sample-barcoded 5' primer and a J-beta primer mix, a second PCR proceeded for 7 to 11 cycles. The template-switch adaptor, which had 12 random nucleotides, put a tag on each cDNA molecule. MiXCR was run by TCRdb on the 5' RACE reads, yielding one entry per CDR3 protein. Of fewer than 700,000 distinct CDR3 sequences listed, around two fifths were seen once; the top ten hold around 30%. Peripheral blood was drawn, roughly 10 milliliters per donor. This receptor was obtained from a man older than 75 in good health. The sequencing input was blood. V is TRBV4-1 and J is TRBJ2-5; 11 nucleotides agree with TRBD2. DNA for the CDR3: TGCGCCAGCAGCCAAGATCGTCTAGCGGGAGGTAAAGAGACCCAGTACTTC. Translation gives CASSQDRLAGGKETQYF.